What follows is one TCR beta chain and its context. Antigen: not known. The sequence runs out 3 residues before the end of the CDR3; the remainder is reconstructed from the germline J gene. The CDR3 has 13 amino acids. CDR1 and CDR2 from the germline V gene are SGHTA and FQGTGA. V dropped 5 bases and J dropped 9 bases, with 14 bases sitting between them. Clones were sequenced by immunoSEQ multiplex PCR, and TCRdb holds only the in-frame ones, with some missing. The sample table sets out some 21,000 clones. The data stem from a study of T cells in women clearing cervical HPV infection. Overall study: Donors had HPV16-related CIN3 or worse; 2 had invasive cancer. Controls were women whose single incident HPV16 infection cleared within 12 months without precancer or cancer. For cases, blood was sampled a median approximately 150 days after lesion detection, interquartile range about 90 to 200 days.

Study results and caveats: Repertoire richness, not evenness, was significantly elevated in CIN3+ cases versus controls.

This sequence originates from a woman aged 18-70 years with a cervical HPV16 infection that either progressed to CIN3+ or cleared (not recorded which). The specimen was blood buffy coat. The gene calls are TRBV7-3 and TRBJ1-5; tentatively, D is TRBD1 (5 bases). CDR3 sequence: CASSPAGGGPQHF. The sequenced part of the CDR3 DNA is TGTGCCAGCAGCCCGGCGGGGGGTGGGCCC. The variable domain in full, with the rest retrieved from reference TRBV7-3 and TRBJ1-5, is GAGVSQTPSNKVTEKGKYVELRCDPISGHTALYWYRQSLGQGPEFLIYFQGTGAADDSGLPNDRFFAVRPEGSVSTLKIQRTERGDSAVYLCASSPAGGGPQHFGDGTRLSIL.